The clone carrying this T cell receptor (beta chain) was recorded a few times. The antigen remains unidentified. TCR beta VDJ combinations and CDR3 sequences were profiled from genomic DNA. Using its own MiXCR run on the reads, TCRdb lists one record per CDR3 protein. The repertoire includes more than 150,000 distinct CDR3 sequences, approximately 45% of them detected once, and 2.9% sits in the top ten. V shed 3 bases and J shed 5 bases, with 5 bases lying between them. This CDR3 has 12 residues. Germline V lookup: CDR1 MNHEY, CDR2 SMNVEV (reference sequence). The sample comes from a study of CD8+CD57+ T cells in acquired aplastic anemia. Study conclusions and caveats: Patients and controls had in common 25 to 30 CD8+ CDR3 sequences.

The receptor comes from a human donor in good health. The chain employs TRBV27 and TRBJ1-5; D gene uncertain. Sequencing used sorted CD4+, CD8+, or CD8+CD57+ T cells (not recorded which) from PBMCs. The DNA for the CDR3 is TGTGCCAGCAGTTTTAGGGATCAGCCCCAGCATTTT. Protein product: CASSFRDQPQHF.